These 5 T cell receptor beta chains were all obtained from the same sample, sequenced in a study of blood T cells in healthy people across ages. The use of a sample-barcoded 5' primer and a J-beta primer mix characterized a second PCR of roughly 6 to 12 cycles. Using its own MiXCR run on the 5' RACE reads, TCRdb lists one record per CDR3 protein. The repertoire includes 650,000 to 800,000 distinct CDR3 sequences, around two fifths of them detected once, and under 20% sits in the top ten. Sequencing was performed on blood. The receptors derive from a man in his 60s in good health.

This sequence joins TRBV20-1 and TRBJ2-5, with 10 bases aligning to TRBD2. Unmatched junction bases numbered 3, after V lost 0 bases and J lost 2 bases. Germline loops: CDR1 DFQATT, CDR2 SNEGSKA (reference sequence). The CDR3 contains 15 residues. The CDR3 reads CSARDGTSAQETQYF. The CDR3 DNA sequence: TGCAGTGCTAGAGATGGGACTAGCGCACAAGAGACCCAGTACTTC.

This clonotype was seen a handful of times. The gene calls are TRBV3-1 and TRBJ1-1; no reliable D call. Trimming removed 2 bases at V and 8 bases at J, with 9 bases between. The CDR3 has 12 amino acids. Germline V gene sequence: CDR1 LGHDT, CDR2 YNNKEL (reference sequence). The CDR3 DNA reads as TGTGCCAGCAGCCAAACCCCAAGGGAAGCTTTCTTT. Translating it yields CASSQTPREAFF.

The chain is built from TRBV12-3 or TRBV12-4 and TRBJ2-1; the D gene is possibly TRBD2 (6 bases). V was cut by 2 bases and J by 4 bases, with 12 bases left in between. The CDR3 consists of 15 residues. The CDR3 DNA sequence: TGTGCCAGCAGTTTAAGGACTAACCCGTACAATGAGCAGTTCTTC. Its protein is CASSLRTNPYNEQFF.

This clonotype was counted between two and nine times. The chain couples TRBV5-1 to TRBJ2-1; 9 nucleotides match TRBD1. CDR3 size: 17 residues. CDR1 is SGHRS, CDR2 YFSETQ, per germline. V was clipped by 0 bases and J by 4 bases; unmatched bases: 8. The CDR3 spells CASSLDGSGQGYNEQFF. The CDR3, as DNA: TGCGCCAGCAGCTTGGATGGCTCGGGACAGGGTTACAATGAGCAGTTCTTC.

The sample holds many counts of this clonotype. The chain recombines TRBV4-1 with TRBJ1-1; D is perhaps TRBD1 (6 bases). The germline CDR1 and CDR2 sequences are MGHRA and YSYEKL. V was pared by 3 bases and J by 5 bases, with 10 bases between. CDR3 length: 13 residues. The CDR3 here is CASSQQQGTEAFF. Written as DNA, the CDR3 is TGCGCCAGCAGCCAGCAACAGGGAACTGAAGCTTTCTTT.